What follows are 8 T cell receptor beta chains derived from one specimen sequenced in a study of T cells expressing NK-cell markers. TCRdb reprocessed the 5' RACE reads and keeps a single row for each CDR3 protein, giving no DNA. The sample table sets out about 140,000 distinct CDR3 sequences. Specimen: blood T cells: a sorted CD56 or NKG2C T cell subset, CD4+ or CD8+ T cells, or bulk PBMC T cells (not recorded which). Receptors originate from a man aged 18 to 30 in good health.

J is TRBJ2-7 and V is TRBV6-4; TCRdb's D gene call, TRBD1, goes unchecked for lack of DNA. This CDR3 spans 14 amino acids. CDR1 MRHNA and CDR2 SNTAGT come from the germline V gene. Here the CDR3 reads CASSKTGLDYEQYF.

The chain uses TRBV12-5 and TRBJ2-1; lacking DNA, the TRBD1 call made by TCRdb goes unchecked. Germline V CDR1 and CDR2: LGHNT, FRNRAP. The CDR3 sequence is 15 residues long. CDR3 sequence: CASGLVAAGLNEQFF.

This chain connects TRBV7-9 to TRBJ2-1; TCRdb's assignment of TRBD1 cannot be checked, as there is no DNA. CDR3 length equals 16 residues. In germline, CDR1 is SEHNR, CDR2 FQNEAQ (reference sequence). CDR3 region: CASSLLPGRRGNEQFF.

The chain recombines TRBV24-1 with TRBJ2-7; TCRdb indicates TRBD1, and absent DNA this call remains unverified. Germline V gives CDR1 KGHDR, CDR2 SFDVKD. CDR3 length: 16 residues. CDR3 in amino acids: CATSDWGTQGSYEQYF.

This chain connects TRBV5-5 to TRBJ2-3; TCRdb reports TRBD1, a call that lacks DNA to check it against. Germline CDR1 SGHKS, CDR2 YYEKEE (reference sequence). The CDR3 is 15 residues long. This CDR3 is CASSPPWDNTDTQYF. Filled out from reference TRBV5-5 and TRBJ2-3, the complete variable domain reads DAGVTQSPTHLIKTRGQQVTLRCSPISGHKSVSWYQQVLGQGPQFIFQYYEKEERGRGNFPDRFSARQFPNYSSELNVNALLLGDSALYLCASSPPWDNTDTQYFGPGTRLTVL.

The genes are TRBV6-1 and TRBJ2-5; checking the TCRdb D call of TRBD2 is not possible without DNA. The CDR3 extends over 14 amino acids. From germline, CDR1 is MNHNS and CDR2 SASEGT. CDR3 loop: CASNQLAKQETQYF.

The chain couples TRBV27 to TRBJ1-2; no DNA is available, so the TRBD1 call from TCRdb remains unchecked. The CDR3 is made up of 14 amino acids. CDR1 and CDR2 from the germline V gene are MNHEY and SMNVEV (reference sequence). CDR3 sequence: CASSLEGQGYGYTF.

The chain is built from TRBV28 and TRBJ1-4. Germline values: CDR1 MDHEN, CDR2 SYDVKM. The CDR3 is 16 amino acids. The CDR3: CASSYGPVDAGEKLFF.